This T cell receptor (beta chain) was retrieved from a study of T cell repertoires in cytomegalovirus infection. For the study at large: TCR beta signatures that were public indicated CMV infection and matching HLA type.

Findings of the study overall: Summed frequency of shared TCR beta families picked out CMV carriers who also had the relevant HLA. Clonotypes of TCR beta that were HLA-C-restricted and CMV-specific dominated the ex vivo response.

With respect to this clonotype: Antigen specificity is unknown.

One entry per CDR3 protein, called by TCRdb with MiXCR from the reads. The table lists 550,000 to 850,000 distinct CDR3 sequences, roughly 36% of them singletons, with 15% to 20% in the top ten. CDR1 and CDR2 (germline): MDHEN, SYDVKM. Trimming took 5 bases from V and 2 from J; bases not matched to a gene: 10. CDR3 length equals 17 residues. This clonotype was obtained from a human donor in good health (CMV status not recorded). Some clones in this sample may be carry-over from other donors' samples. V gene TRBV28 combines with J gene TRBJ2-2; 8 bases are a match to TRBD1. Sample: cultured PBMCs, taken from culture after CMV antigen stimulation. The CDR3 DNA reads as TGTGCCAGCAGTAACCTCCGGACAGGGCGAAACACCGGGGAGCTGTTTTTT. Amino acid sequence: CASSNLRTGRNTGELFF.